What follows are 16 T cell receptor beta chains derived from one specimen sequenced in a study of T cell changes during pregnancy in multiple sclerosis. This table comes from immunoSEQ multiplex PCR, and its TCRdb copy is limited to in-frame clones, with some not included. The sample records around 40,000 clones, roughly nine tenths being singletons. This specimen consisted of CD4+ T cells from peripheral blood mononuclear cells, obtained in the third trimester of pregnancy. These receptors were obtained from a female donor with multiple sclerosis, enrolled in a pregnancy study.

This sequence joins TRBV19 and TRBJ1-4; D might be TRBD1 (6 bases). Germline CDR1 and CDR2: LNHDA and SQIVND (reference sequence). The V end lost 5 bases, the J end lost 7 bases, and 17 bases lay between the germline ends. CDR3 length: 15 residues. CDR3 in DNA: TGTGCCAGTAGTGGCCAAACAGGGATTATTGAAAAACTGTTTTTT. Its translation is CASSGQTGIIEKLFF.

The V and J genes are TRBV5-1 and TRBJ2-5; D is possibly TRBD2 (6 bases). This CDR3 is built from 18 residues. Germline V gene sequence: CDR1 SGHRS, CDR2 YFSETQ. Deletions cut 0 bases from V and 6 bases from J, with 24 bases between. This CDR3 reads CASSLAGSGGNARKTQYF. The CDR3, as DNA: TGCGCCAGCAGCTTGGCCGGGTCCGGGGGTAACGCCCGAAAGACCCAGTACTTC.

The chain joins TRBV29-1 to TRBJ1-2; D is perhaps TRBD1 (6 bases). CDR1 and CDR2 from the germline V gene are SQVTM and ANQGSEA. CDR3 length: 14 residues. Deletions cut 7 bases from V and 5 bases from J, with 20 bases between. This CDR3 is CSAETGPSGYGYTF. The CDR3 DNA is TGCAGCGCCGAAACAGGGCCGAGTGGATATGGCTACACCTTC. Complete variable domain (other parts from reference TRBV29-1 and TRBJ1-2): SAVISQKPSRDICQRGTSLTIQCQVDSQVTMMFWYRQQPGQSLTLIATANQGSEATYESGFVIDKFPISRPNLTFSTLTVSNMSPEDSSIYLCSAETGPSGYGYTFGSGTRLTVV.

CDR3 DNA: TGCAGCGTTGGTCTACAGGGCTGGGAGACCCAGTACTTC. Protein: CSVGLQGWETQYF. The V call is TRBV29-1, the J call TRBJ2-5; D might be TRBD1 (6 bases). The CDR3 has 13 amino acids. The V and J ends lost 4 bases and 5 bases respectively, with 14 bases between them. The germline V gene has CDR1 SQVTM and CDR2 ANQGSEA.

The V call is TRBV29-1, the J call TRBJ2-5; perhaps TRBD1 as D (7 bases). V lost 2 bases to trimming and J lost 5 bases, with 12 bases between them. Germline V gene sequence: CDR1 SQVTM, CDR2 ANQGSEA. The CDR3 has 13 residues. In DNA, the CDR3 is TGCAGCGTTGAACCCAGGGGGAGGGAGACCCAGTACTTC. It translates to CSVEPRGRETQYF. Using reference TRBV29-1 and TRBJ2-5 for the parts outside the CDR3, the full variable domain is SAVISQKPSRDICQRGTSLTIQCQVDSQVTMMFWYRQQPGQSLTLIATANQGSEATYESGFVIDKFPISRPNLTFSTLTVSNMSPEDSSIYLCSVEPRGRETQYFGPGTRLLVL.

The chain has TRBV7-2 and TRBJ2-3; 7 bases line up with TRBD1. The CDR3 loop spans 14 amino acids. The V segment lost 5 bases and the J segment 0 bases; nucleotides outside the gene matches: 2. From germline, CDR1 is SGHTA and CDR2 FQGNSA. CDR3 sequence: CASSQGQSTDTQYF. CDR3 sequence (DNA): TGTGCCAGCAGCCAGGGACAGAGCACAGATACGCAGTATTTT. The complete variable domain, with remaining parts taken from reference TRBV7-2 and TRBJ2-3, reads GAGVSQSPSNKVTEKGKDVELRCDPISGHTALYWYRQSLGQGLEFLIYFQGNSAPDKSGLPSDRFSAERTGGSVSTLTIQRTQQEDSAVYLCASSQGQSTDTQYFGPGTRLTVL.

A single count supports this clone. CDR3 protein: CASSGADRVNYEQYF. CDR3 DNA sequence: TGTGCCAGCAGTGGGGCGGACAGGGTGAACTACGAGCAGTACTTC. This chain connects TRBV28 to TRBJ2-7; 8 nucleotides match TRBD1. This CDR3 has 15 amino acids. Germline values: CDR1 MDHEN, CDR2 SYDVKM. V shed 5 bases and J 3 bases; nucleotides not matched to a gene: 9.

This rearrangement joins TRBV4-2 to TRBJ1-2; tentatively, D is TRBD1 (6 bases). Trimming removed 1 base from V and 8 bases from J, with 14 bases in between. This CDR3 has 14 amino acids. The germline CDR1 and CDR2 sequences are LGHNA and YNFKEQ. CDR3 nucleotide sequence: TGTGCCAGCAGCCAAGTCCGGGGAGGGGGGGGCTACACCTTC. Translating gives CASSQVRGGGGYTF.

V is TRBV7-9 and J is TRBJ1-1, with D possibly matching TRBD1 (6 bases). The CDR3 loop spans 13 amino acids. In germline, CDR1 is SEHNR, CDR2 FQNEAQ (reference sequence). Trimming shortened V by 5 bases and J by 3 bases, and 10 bases separated the two germline ends. This chain's CDR3 is CASSEDSDTEAFF. The CDR3 nucleotides read TGTGCCAGCAGCGAGGACAGCGACACTGAAGCTTTCTTT.

This clone was detected once. V is TRBV27 and J is TRBJ2-2; TRBD1 agrees at 10 bases. The junction had 5 bases not matched to a gene; V was cut back by 6 bases and J by 1 base. Per the germline V gene, CDR1 is MNHEY and CDR2 is SMNVEV (reference sequence). The CDR3 is 16 amino acids. In DNA form, the CDR3 reads TGTGCCAGCAGACCGAGGACAGGGGGGAACACCGGGGAGCTGTTTTTT. It specifies CASRPRTGGNTGELFF.

The chain couples TRBV7-8 to TRBJ1-4, with a possible D match to TRBD1 (5 bases). The germline gives CDR1 SGHVS, CDR2 FQNEAQ. The CDR3 sequence is 14 residues long. Trimming stripped 5 bases from V and 3 bases from J, with 10 bases between. Written as DNA, the CDR3 is TGTGCCAGCAGCCTGGGGACTTCTAATGAAAAACTGTTTTTT. It encodes CASSLGTSNEKLFF.

CDR3 bases: TGTGCCAGCAGCCCCCGACTAGCGGGTCGGAATGAGCAGTTCTTC. Protein sequence: CASSPRLAGRNEQFF. The chain links TRBV28 to TRBJ2-1; 10 bases are shared with TRBD2. The V gene end was trimmed by 6 bases and the J gene end by 7 bases; junction bases not matched to a gene: 9. The germline CDR1 and CDR2 sequences are MDHEN and SYDVKM. The length of the CDR3 is 15 residues.

As regards this clone: This specimen includes other DNA sequences encoding the same CDR3. DNA for the CDR3: TGCGCCAGCAGCCAAGGAGGAGGCATGAACACTGAAGCTTTCTTT. Protein: CASSQGGGMNTEAFF. The chain employs TRBV4-3 and TRBJ1-1; unclear D gene. CDR3 length: 15 residues. The germline V and J ends were trimmed by 1 base and 0 bases, with 9 bases remaining between them. The V gene's germline CDR1 is LGHNA and CDR2 YSLEER.

Here the CDR3 reads CASSPILAGGGDTQYF. The CDR3 DNA reads TGTGCCAGCAGCCCCATTCTAGCGGGAGGGGGAGATACGCAGTATTTT. The V and J genes are TRBV7-3 and TRBJ2-3; 12 nucleotides agree with TRBD2. Germline V gene sequence: CDR1 SGHTA, CDR2 FQGTGA. V lost 5 bases to trimming and J lost 5 bases; unmatched junction nucleotides: 8. The CDR3 runs 16 residues.

The V gene is TRBV29-1, the J gene TRBJ2-7; D ambiguous. This CDR3 contains 11 residues. Germline assignment: CDR1 SQVTM and CDR2 ANQGSEA. The ends were cut back, 6 bases at V and 0 bases at J, with 6 bases in the middle. CDR3 bases: TGCAGCGTACAAAGCTCCTACGAGCAGTACTTC. Translated: CSVQSSYEQYF.

The rearrangement joins TRBV14 to TRBJ1-1; 12 bases are a match to TRBD1. CDR3 size: 15 residues. The V segment lost 3 bases and the J segment 11 bases; nucleotides outside the gene matches: 10. CDR1 SGHDN and CDR2 FVKESK come from the germline V gene. The CDR3 bases are TGTGCCAGCAGCCAGGGGACAGGGGGCTTTGTTGTGGCTTTCTTT. This codes for CASSQGTGGFVVAFF.